This is a list of T cell receptor beta chains from one sample in a study of T cells in Graves' hyperthyroidism and ophthalmopathy. One entry per CDR3 protein, called by TCRdb with MiXCR from the multiplex PCR reads. Here the sample spans about 260,000 distinct CDR3 sequences, about 25% being singletons. The sample comprised blood. All receptors come from a middle-aged man with Graves' hyperthyroidism that later progressed to Graves' ophthalmopathy. Each CDR3 is given with its conserved first and last residue. D genes are given only for firm matches.

D	V	J	CDR3
.	TRBV6-5	TRBJ2-5	CASSYGGARVETQYF
.	TRBV6-1	TRBJ1-5	CASGSRGYQPQHF
.	TRBV12-3/TRBV12-4	TRBJ1-1	CASSLQRSGGTEAFF
.	TRBV19	TRBJ1-1	CASSKQGGAEAFF
.	TRBV12-3/TRBV12-4	TRBJ1-1	CASRPGTLDPHTEAFF
.	TRBV24-1	TRBJ2-7	CATSDFHFSHPPAEQYF
.	TRBV30	TRBJ2-5	CAWRRFGAQETQYF
TRBD2	TRBV12-3/TRBV12-4	TRBJ2-5	CASSLWSGRTYETQYF
.	TRBV12-3/TRBV12-4	TRBJ1-2	CASSLRPYGYTF
.	TRBV30	TRBJ2-7	CAWSVGRASYEQYF
TRBD1	TRBV2	TRBJ2-2	CASSDPGDRGLRGTGELFF
.	TRBV25-1	TRBJ2-7	CASNGGDSTYF
.	TRBV14	TRBJ2-7	CASSQGPLRLSYEQYF
TRBD1	TRBV12-3/TRBV12-4	TRBJ2-5	CASSFGVTGGAGTQYF
.	TRBV12-3/TRBV12-4	TRBJ2-3	CASSLEGTDTQYF
.	TRBV5-1	TRBJ2-7	CASSLRARVEQYF
TRBD1	TRBV5-1	TRBJ2-2	CASSLGTDYTGELFF
.	TRBV19	TRBJ1-2	CASSVVGQGSTPPPYGYTF
.	TRBV3-1	TRBJ2-7	CASSHSAYEQYF
TRBD1	TRBV7-9	TRBJ2-5	CASSGTRDSGGTQYF
.	TRBV20-1	TRBJ2-7	CSARDQQGPYEQYF
.	TRBV19	TRBJ2-2	CASSITLAVGELFF
.	TRBV6-5	TRBJ1-2	CASSYGGTLQGYTF
.	TRBV5-1	TRBJ1-1	CASSLGGSTEAFF
.	TRBV4-2	TRBJ2-5	CASSQVRPGGGETQYF
.	TRBV25-1	TRBJ2-5	CASSDLSGVETQYF
.	TRBV2	TRBJ1-5	CASSGTGIGQPQHF
.	TRBV27	TRBJ1-1	CASSFFRSTEAFF
.	TRBV7-2	TRBJ2-7	CASSFWTDEQYF
.	TRBV28	TRBJ1-5	CASSFPEDSNQPQHF
.	TRBV5-1	TRBJ1-2	CASSLEDYGYTF
.	TRBV7-8	TRBJ1-2	CASTLGGNYGYTF
TRBD2	TRBV29-1	TRBJ2-7	CSVGLAREQYF
TRBD2	TRBV29-1	TRBJ2-3	CSVAGLAGGSTDTQYF
.	TRBV12-3/TRBV12-4	TRBJ1-6	CASSLGGIGSPLHF
.	TRBV20-1	TRBJ1-1	CSAPRGQLNTEAFF
TRBD2	TRBV12-3/TRBV12-4	TRBJ2-2	CASSFGGGTTGELFF
.	TRBV6-2/TRBV6-3	TRBJ1-1	CASRFEVNTEAFF
.	TRBV29-1	TRBJ2-7	CSVLLVGIEQYF
TRBD2	TRBV12-3/TRBV12-4	TRBJ2-7	CASREGGGLREAHEQYF
.	TRBV20-1	TRBJ2-7	CSARDYRAPSYEQYF
.	TRBV10-1	TRBJ2-7	CASSESLTYEQYF
.	TRBV29-1	TRBJ1-3	CSVEGDTSGNTIYF
.	TRBV29-1	TRBJ1-1	CSVSDPRRGEAFF
.	TRBV6-1	TRBJ2-2	CASAATNTGELFF
TRBD2	TRBV30	TRBJ2-7	CAWNRIAGTYEQYF
TRBD1	TRBV20-1	TRBJ1-2	CSARPDRGRFSAINGYTF
.	TRBV30	TRBJ2-2	CAWRHNTGELFF
.	TRBV5-1	TRBJ1-2	CASSADSNYGYTF
.	TRBV11-2	TRBJ1-3	CASSAVSGNTIYF
TRBD1	TRBV27	TRBJ2-5	CASRGGQGLPETQYF
.	TRBV24-1	TRBJ1-5	CATSGCNQPQHF
.	TRBV7-8	TRBJ2-7	CASSLGRRASYEQYF
.	TRBV6-5	TRBJ1-3	CASSYGGTFGNTIYF
TRBD2	TRBV7-6	TRBJ2-7	CASSFGGAGSYEQYF
.	TRBV12-5	TRBJ2-7	CASGFNRPTGTNSYEQYF